These 20 T cell receptor beta chains originate from one sample sequenced in a study of regulatory T cells in long-lasting Graves disease. Time point here: persistent/refractory GD, antithyroid drugs over 5 years with positive TRAb. PBMC RNA was the source of the TCR library. According to the study, TCR beta libraries were built with iRepertoire HTBI primers and CDR3-region Arm-PCR. TCRdb re-called the multiplex PCR reads with MiXCR, one entry per CDR3 protein. The sample carries approximately 690,000 distinct CDR3 sequences, around 30% recorded once. The sequenced sample was peripheral blood mononuclear cells (PBMCs), obtained when the disease was refractory, from a patient treated with antithyroid drugs. These receptor sequences come from a female donor with Graves disease.

This clonotype was found a few times. The gene calls are TRBV27 and TRBJ1-5; D is uncertain. The CDR3 spans 13 residues. Germline V gene sequence: CDR1 MNHEY, CDR2 SMNVEV (reference sequence). V was cut by 6 bases and J by 8 bases, with 14 bases left in between. This chain's CDR3 is CASSRLAGEPQHF. The DNA for the CDR3 is TGTGCCAGCAGCCGGTTGGCCGGAGAGCCCCAGCATTTT.

The CDR3 sequence: CASSLTGEVTYNSPLHF. In DNA, the CDR3 is TGTGCCAGCAGTTTAACAGGGGAGGTCACCTATAATTCACCCCTCCACTTT. The V gene is TRBV12-3 or TRBV12-4, the J gene TRBJ1-6; 7 positions agree with TRBD1. V trimming: 2 bases; J trimming: 2 bases; junction bases outside the gene matches: 6. CDR3 length: 17 amino acids.

This clonotype came up a few times. The chain has TRBV11-2 and TRBJ1-1; 9 nucleotides agree with TRBD1. V shed 3 bases and J 5 bases; nucleotides not matched to a gene: 10. CDR3 size: 16 residues. Germline V gene data show CDR1 as SGHAT and CDR2 as FQNNGV. The CDR3 DNA sequence: TGTGCCAGCAGCTTTGGAAGGGGACAGGGTTTTACTGAAGCTTTCTTT. Its translation: CASSFGRGQGFTEAFF.

This clonotype was counted between two and nine times. The rearrangement links TRBV6-2 or TRBV6-3 to TRBJ1-2; TRBD1 might be the D (6 bases). The V gene lost 0 bases and the J gene lost 8 bases, with 10 bases spanning the gap. The CDR3 consists of 13 residues. The germline V gene encodes CDR1 MNHEY and CDR2 SVGEGT. The CDR3, as DNA: TGTGCCAGCAGTTACTCGGGGGGCGAAGGCTACACCTTC. It specifies CASSYSGGEGYTF.

The rearrangement joins TRBV29-1 to TRBJ1-1; D not resolved. The CDR3 has 13 amino acids. Trimming stripped 4 bases from V and 5 bases from J, with 14 bases between. The germline CDR1 and CDR2 sequences are SQVTM and ANQGSEA. CDR3: CSVVESLGTEAFF. CDR3 nucleotide sequence: TGCAGCGTTGTAGAGTCCCTGGGGACTGAAGCTTTCTTT.

The chain employs TRBV29-1 and TRBJ1-1, with a weak D call TRBD1 (5 bases). The CDR3 contains 13 residues. From germline, CDR1 is SQVTM and CDR2 ANQGSEA. The V end lost 1 base, the J end lost 4 bases, and 10 bases lay between the germline ends. The CDR3 sequence is CSVEAGRGTEAFF. As DNA, the CDR3 is TGCAGCGTTGAAGCAGGGAGGGGCACTGAAGCTTTCTTT.

In its sample, this clonotype was seen many times. The chain links TRBV12-3 or TRBV12-4 to TRBJ1-1, with 10 bases matching TRBD1. The V and J ends lost 6 bases and 0 bases, in that order; junction bases with no gene match: 10. The CDR3 loop spans 17 amino acids. The CDR3 bases are TGTGCCAGCAGCGGGCCGGGACAGGGGCCCATGAACACTGAAGCTTTCTTT. Its translation: CASSGPGQGPMNTEAFF.

This clonotype was recorded many times. The V and J genes are TRBV12-3 or TRBV12-4 and TRBJ2-7; TRBD2 agrees at 7 bases. Trimming at V came to 6 bases and at J to 3 bases, leaving 5 bases not matched to a gene. The CDR3 totals 13 residues. CDR3 in DNA: TGTGCCAGCAGCCGGGGGGAGGGCTACGAGCAGTACTTC. It specifies CASSRGEGYEQYF.

This clonotype was observed many times. CDR3 sequence (DNA): TGCAGTGCTAGACGTGGACAGGGGCAAGAGACCCAGTACTTC. It translates to CSARRGQGQETQYF. The chain couples TRBV20-1 to TRBJ2-5; TRBD1 aligns across 9 bases. Germline CDR1 and CDR2: DFQATT and SNEGSKA (reference sequence). The CDR3 consists of 14 residues. Trimming cost V 2 bases and J 2 bases; bases outside gene matches: 3.

The chain combines TRBV6-5 with TRBJ2-5, with 7 bases identical to TRBD2. Germline V gene data show CDR1 as MNHEY and CDR2 as SVGAGI. Trimming took 3 bases from V and 2 from J; bases not matched to a gene: 21. The CDR3 runs 20 residues. The CDR3 DNA reads as TGTGCCAGCAGTTATTTTTCGAAAACTAGACCAGCGGGAAGTCAAGAGACCCAGTACTTC. Translated, it gives CASSYFSKTRPAGSQETQYF.

There are a few counts of this clonotype. J is TRBJ1-2 and V is TRBV10-3; 8 positions match TRBD1. Trimming removed 10 bases from V and 3 bases from J; junction bases left unmatched: 19. CDR1 is ENHRY and CDR2 is SYGVKD in the germline V gene. The CDR3 has 17 residues. The CDR3 nucleotides read TGTGCCACCCAAAACCCTGACAGGACAGGGCTTTACTATGGCTACACCTTC. It codes for CATQNPDRTGLYYGYTF.

V and J are TRBV13 and TRBJ2-7; D is ambiguous. The V end was cut by 1 base, the J end by 1 base, with 14 bases between. Looked up from germline, CDR1 is PRHDT and CDR2 is FYEKMQ (reference sequence). The CDR3 extends over 16 amino acids. For the CDR3, the DNA is TGTGCCAGCAGCTTAGCCTTAGGGTGGGGATCCTACGAGCAGTACTTC. This sequence encodes CASSLALGWGSYEQYF.

This clonotype was seen ten or more times. J is TRBJ2-7 and V is TRBV6-1; 8 bases match TRBD1. Germline loops: CDR1 MNHNS, CDR2 SASEGT. Trimming removed 6 bases from V and 5 bases from J; junction bases left unmatched: 6. The CDR3 totals 13 residues. CDR3 coding DNA: TGTGCCAGCAGCTCCGGACAGGGCAACGAGCAGTACTTC. Translation gives CASSSGQGNEQYF.

This clonotype was counted a few times. The rearrangement joins TRBV28 to TRBJ1-1, with TRBD1 matching 7 bases. The junction had 11 bases not matched to a gene; V was cut back by 0 bases and J by 7 bases. Germline lookup yields CDR1 MDHEN and CDR2 SYDVKM. CDR3 length: 16 amino acids. The CDR3 spells CASSLWTQGGTREAFF. The DNA of the CDR3 is TGTGCCAGCAGTTTATGGACTCAGGGGGGAACCCGTGAAGCTTTCTTT. Combining the CDR3 with reference TRBV28 and TRBJ1-1 gives the whole variable domain DVKVTQSSRYLVKRTGEKVFLECVQDMDHENMFWYRQDPGLGLRLIYFSYDVKMKEKGDIPEGYSVSREKKERFSLILESASTNQTSMYLCASSLWTQGGTREAFFGQGTRLTVV.

This clonotype turned up a few times. The chain carries TRBV7-9 and TRBJ1-2; TRBD1 aligns across 9 bases. After removal of 3 bases from V and 13 bases from J, the junction contained 9 bases not matched to a gene. This CDR3 is 13 amino acids long. CDR1 and CDR2 (germline): SEHNR, FQNEAQ (reference sequence). For the CDR3, the DNA is TGTGCCAGCAGCTTTCCGACAGGGGGTAGTGGCACCTTC. Encoded protein: CASSFPTGGSGTF.

This sequence joins TRBV3-1 and TRBJ1-1; 7 nucleotides align to TRBD1. With V trimmed by 4 bases and J by 4 bases, 9 bases remained unmatched. Looked up from germline, CDR1 is LGHDT and CDR2 is YNNKEL (reference sequence). This CDR3 contains 15 residues. The CDR3 DNA reads as TGTGCCAGCAGCCCCATGTACAGGGGAGGCACTGAAGCTTTCTTT. It yields the protein CASSPMYRGGTEAFF.

This chain links TRBV7-2 with TRBJ2-7; 11 nucleotides agree with TRBD2. The germline gives CDR1 SGHTA, CDR2 FQGNSA. V gave up 4 bases and J gave up 2 bases; unmatched junction bases: 7. The length of the CDR3 is 16 residues. The CDR3 region has the DNA TGTGCCAGCAGCTCCGATCGACTAGCGGGAACCTACGAGCAGTACTTC. Translation: CASSSDRLAGTYEQYF.

The chain joins TRBV7-6 to TRBJ1-6, with 8 bases fitting TRBD1. The germline gives CDR1 SGHVS, CDR2 FNYEAQ. This CDR3 comprises 15 residues. V lost 1 base to trimming and J lost 10 bases; unmatched junction nucleotides: 6. The CDR3 sequence: CASSLVQGAGSPLHF. The CDR3 DNA reads as TGTGCCAGCAGCTTAGTTCAGGGGGCGGGATCACCCCTCCACTTT.

The chain is built from TRBV30 and TRBJ1-4; D is unresolved. The germline CDR1 and CDR2 sequences are GTSNPN and SVGIG (reference sequence). The CDR3 totals 11 residues. Trimming cost V 3 bases and J 8 bases, with 7 bases left between them. CDR3: CAWRAEEKLFF. In nucleotides, the CDR3 is TGTGCCTGGAGAGCGGAGGAAAAACTGTTTTTT.

V is TRBV7-9 and J is TRBJ2-5, with 14 bases matching TRBD2. V lost 5 bases to trimming and J lost 5 bases; unmatched junction nucleotides: 7. CDR1 is SEHNR and CDR2 is FQNEAQ in the germline V gene (reference sequence). The CDR3 is made up of 16 amino acids. The CDR3 sequence is CASSPGTSGRDETQYF. CDR3 sequence (DNA): TGTGCCAGCAGCCCAGGGACTAGCGGGAGAGACGAGACCCAGTACTTC.